A single sample is the source of the 18 T cell receptor beta chains below, sequenced in a study of blood T cells in healthy people across ages. Next came a second PCR, run for roughly 6 to 11 cycles, which used a sample-barcoded 5' primer along with a J-beta primer mix. TCRdb fed the 5' RACE reads into MiXCR, producing one record per CDR3 protein. Seen here are 650,000 to 800,000 distinct CDR3 sequences, around 45% observed once, and the top ten hold roughly 18%. The material sequenced was blood. Receptors were obtained from a man aged 55 to 70 in good health.

This sequence joins TRBV7-9 and TRBJ2-1; 7 bases are a match to TRBD1. The tail of the sequence fits TRBJ2-7 better, so the J call may be wrong. Germline CDR1 SEHNR, CDR2 FQNEAQ (reference sequence). The CDR3 has 16 amino acids. This CDR3 reads CASSFEGAYSYNEQYF. The CDR3 bases are TGTGCCAGCAGCTTTGAGGGGGCCTACTCCTACAATGAGCAGTACTTC.

With regard to this clonotype: Given a much more abundant clone one base away, this may be a read error. CDR3 coding DNA: TGCGCCAGCAGCCAAGATGGAGACAGGGGAGAGACCCAGTTCTTC. Encoded protein: CASSQDGDRGETQFF. The V gene is TRBV4-3, the J gene TRBJ2-1; 8 nucleotides align to TRBD1. The length of the CDR3 is 15 residues. The V segment lost 0 bases and the J segment 13 bases; nucleotides outside the gene matches: 11. Germline lookup yields CDR1 LGHNA and CDR2 YSLEER.

The V and J genes are TRBV27 and TRBJ2-7, with 11 bases lining up with TRBD1. CDR3 length equals 17 residues. V lost 4 bases and J lost 6; bases outside the gene matches: 14. Germline CDR1 is MNHEY and CDR2 is SMNVEV (reference sequence). CDR3 in amino acids: CASSSRDRGRSQVEQYF. The CDR3 nucleotides read TGTGCCAGCAGTTCCAGGGACAGGGGGAGGTCTCAGGTCGAGCAGTACTTC.

This clonotype was seen more than once but under ten times. The chain links TRBV27 to TRBJ1-2; D not resolved. The V end lost 4 bases, the J end lost 4 bases, and 13 bases lay between the germline ends. CDR1 is MNHEY and CDR2 is SMNVEV in the germline V gene (reference sequence). The CDR3 contains 14 residues. CDR3 protein: CASSYSGRSYGYTF. CDR3 nucleotides: TGTGCCAGCAGTTATTCCGGGAGATCCTATGGCTACACCTTC.

V and J are TRBV21-1 and TRBJ1-1. TRBV21-1 is a documented pseudogene. The CDR3 is 16 amino acids. The CDR3 is CASSKALKRMNTEAFF. DNA for the CDR3: TGTGCCAGCAGCAAAGCGCTCAAGCGGATGAACACTGAAGCTTTCTTT.

This clonotype was observed a handful of times. The rearrangement uses TRBV20-1 and TRBJ2-7; 10 bases agree with TRBD2. Germline trimming cut 5 bases from V and 0 bases from J; bases unmatched to any gene: 4. Germline loops: CDR1 DFQATT, CDR2 SNEGSKA (reference sequence). The CDR3 is 14 residues long. The CDR3 loop reads CSALAGALSYEQYF. The CDR3 DNA is TGCAGTGCTCTAGCGGGGGCCCTCTCCTACGAGCAGTACTTC.

The chain combines TRBV4-3 with TRBJ1-3; D unresolved. Germline CDR1 and CDR2: LGHNA and YSLEER. V was trimmed by 4 bases and J by 6 bases, leaving 19 bases between them. The CDR3 spans 16 residues. In nucleotides, the CDR3 is TGCGCCAGCAGCCGAAGTTCATACCAGGAGGCAAACACCATATATTTT. Translated, it gives CASSRSSYQEANTIYF.

The genes are TRBV29-1 and TRBJ2-5, with unresolved D. Germline CDR1 and CDR2: SQVTM and ANQGSEA. The CDR3 has 14 residues. V lost 1 base, J lost 2 bases, and 11 bases lay in between. The CDR3 nucleotides are TGCAGCGTTGAAGGGTTAGGGATACAAGAGACCCAGTACTTC. This encodes CSVEGLGIQETQYF.

CDR3: CSAKSGTIEAFF. The CDR3 DNA follows: TGCAGTGCTAAGAGCGGCACCATTGAAGCTTTCTTT. V gene TRBV20-1 combines with J gene TRBJ1-1; unclear D gene. Germline CDR1 and CDR2: DFQATT and SNEGSKA (reference sequence). This CDR3 contains 12 residues. V was pared by 4 bases and J by 7 bases, with 13 bases between.

This clonotype was detected a few times. J is TRBJ2-7 and V is TRBV10-3; D unclear. CDR3 length equals 13 residues. Germline loops: CDR1 ENHRY, CDR2 SYGVKD. V was cut by 0 bases and J by 4 bases, with 7 bases left in between. The DNA of the CDR3 is TGTGCCATCAGTGAGTCTTGGGGATACGAGCAGTACTTC. It yields the protein CAISESWGYEQYF.

Details on this clonotype: Germline and junction disagree at one end, which may indicate a read error. CDR3 DNA: TGCGCCAGCAGCCCCTGGACTAGCACAAATACGCAGTATTTT. It yields the protein CASSPWTSTNTQYF. The chain links TRBV4-1 to TRBJ2-3; TRBD2 aligns across 8 bases. Looked up from germline, CDR1 is MGHRA and CDR2 is YSYEKL. The CDR3 runs 14 residues.

In this sample, this clonotype turned up a few times. V is TRBV7-9 and J is TRBJ2-5; TRBD2 agrees at 7 bases. With the DNA end fitting TRBJ2-7 better, the J assignment may be wrong. The CDR3 totals 13 residues. CDR1 SEHNR and CDR2 FQNEAQ come from the germline V gene (reference sequence). Here the CDR3 reads CASSPGGVYEQYF. CDR3 nucleotides: TGTGCCAGCAGCCCGGGGGGAGTTTACGAGCAGTACTTC.

This clonotype was picked up many times. The rearrangement uses TRBV4-3 and TRBJ2-5; the D is unclear. The germline V and J ends were trimmed by 0 bases and 1 base, with 3 bases remaining between them. The CDR3 is 13 residues long. Germline CDR1 and CDR2: LGHNA and YSLEER. In nucleotides, the CDR3 is TGCGCCAGCAGCCAAGAGTTCCAAGAGACCCAGTACTTC. Its protein is CASSQEFQETQYF.

The chain uses TRBV5-1 and TRBJ1-6, with a possible D match to TRBD1 (6 bases). This CDR3 has 16 amino acids. V was trimmed by 0 bases and J by 7 bases, leaving 14 bases between them. Germline CDR1 and CDR2: SGHRS and YFSETQ. The CDR3 DNA sequence: TGCGCCAGCAGCTTGGTGGCAGGGGAGGGGAATTCACCCCTCCACTTT. This translates into CASSLVAGEGNSPLHF.

The sample holds a few counts of this clonotype. The chain combines TRBV13 with TRBJ2-4; 8 bases fit TRBD1. The CDR3 runs to 14 residues. The ends lost 6 bases at V and 13 bases at J; junction bases unmatched: 14. Germline values: CDR1 PRHDT, CDR2 FYEKMQ (reference sequence). Here the CDR3 reads CASRLYDRGGEQYF. DNA of the CDR3: TGTGCCAGCAGATTATACGACAGGGGCGGGGAGCAGTACTTC.

The chain uses TRBV6-2 or TRBV6-3 and TRBJ1-1; 10 bases match TRBD1. Trimming took 5 bases from V and 0 from J; bases not matched to a gene: 12. The germline gives CDR1 MNHEY, CDR2 SVGEGT. The CDR3 is 18 residues long. CDR3 nucleotide sequence: TGTGCCAGCAGTGAGGACAGGGGGAAAACCGGGATGAACACTGAAGCTTTCTTT. This gives the protein CASSEDRGKTGMNTEAFF.

In nucleotides, the CDR3 is TGTGCCAGCTTGAAAGAAATGGGGGGTTCCTACAATGAGCAGTTCTTC. It is translated as CASLKEMGGSYNEQFF. The chain is built from TRBV19 and TRBJ2-1; D perhaps matches TRBD2 (6 bases). The CDR3 has 16 amino acids. Trimming removed 9 bases from V and 1 base from J, with 19 bases in between. Germline CDR1 is LNHDA and CDR2 is SQIVND (reference sequence).

In its sample, this clonotype was seen a few times. The chain recombines TRBV4-1 with TRBJ2-3; 10 nucleotides match TRBD2. J gave up 2 bases and V 1 base, and 3 bases lay outside the gene matches. This CDR3 comprises 16 residues. Germline V gene lookup returns CDR1 MGHRA and CDR2 YSYEKL. The CDR3 DNA follows: TGCGCCAGCAGCCAAGGGACTAGCGGATACACAGATACGCAGTATTTT. Translated: CASSQGTSGYTDTQYF.